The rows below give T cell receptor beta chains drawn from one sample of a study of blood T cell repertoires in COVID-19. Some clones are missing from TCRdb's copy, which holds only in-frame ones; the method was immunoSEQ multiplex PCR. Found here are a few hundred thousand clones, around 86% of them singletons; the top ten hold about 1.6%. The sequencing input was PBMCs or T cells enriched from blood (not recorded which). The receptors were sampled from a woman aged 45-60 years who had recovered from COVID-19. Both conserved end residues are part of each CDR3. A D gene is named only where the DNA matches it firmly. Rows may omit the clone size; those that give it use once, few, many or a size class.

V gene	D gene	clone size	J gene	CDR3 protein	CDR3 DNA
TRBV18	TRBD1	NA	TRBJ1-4	CASSQLQGAANEKLFF	TGTGCCAGCTCACAACTACAGGGGGCGGCTAATGAAAAACTGTTTTTT
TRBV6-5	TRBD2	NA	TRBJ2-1	CASSYSTSGKGEQFF	TGTGCCAGCAGTTATAGTACTAGCGGTAAAGGGGAGCAGTTCTTC
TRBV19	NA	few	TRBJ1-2	CASRPLAVYGYTF	TGTGCCAGTAGGCCCCTTGCGGTCTATGGCTACACCTTC
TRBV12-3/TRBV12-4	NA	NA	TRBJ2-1	CASRDLNNEQFF	TGTGCCAGCAGGGACTTGAACAATGAGCAGTTCTTC
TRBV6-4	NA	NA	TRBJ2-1	CASSDVGGEFNEQFF	TGTGCCAGCAGTGACGTCGGTGGAGAGTTCAATGAGCAGTTCTTC
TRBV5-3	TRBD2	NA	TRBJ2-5	CALKHGRVAGGEETQYF	TGTGCCCTCAAGCATGGAAGGGTAGCGGGGGGGGAAGAGACCCAGTACTTC
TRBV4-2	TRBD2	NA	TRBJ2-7	CASSPHQTGTSGGTYEQYF	TGTGCCAGCAGCCCTCATCAAACCGGGACTAGCGGGGGCACCTACGAGCAGTACTTC
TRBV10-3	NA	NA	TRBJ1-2	CAISPQALTYGYTF	TGTGCCATCAGCCCCCAGGCCCTCACCTATGGCTACACCTTC
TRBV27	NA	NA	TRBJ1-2	CASSFSLMGGYTF	TGTGCCAGCAGTTTTTCCCTAATGGGCGGCTACACCTTC
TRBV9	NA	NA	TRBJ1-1	CASSVDGAGTEAFF	TGTGCCAGCAGCGTAGATGGGGCTGGGACTGAAGCTTTCTTT
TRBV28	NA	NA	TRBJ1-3	CASSLGGGSGNTIYF	TGTGCCAGCAGTTTAGGGGGGGGCTCTGGAAACACCATATATTTT
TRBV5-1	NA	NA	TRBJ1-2	CASSLDLTMTYGYTF	TGCGCCAGCAGCTTAGATTTGACAATGACCTATGGCTACACCTTC
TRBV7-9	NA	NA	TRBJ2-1	CASSFQGRNNEQFF	TGTGCCAGCAGCTTCCAAGGGAGGAACAATGAGCAGTTCTTC
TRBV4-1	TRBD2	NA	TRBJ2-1	CASSQAGPGGVYNEQFF	TGCGCCAGCAGCCAAGCGGGGCCGGGAGGGGTCTACAATGAGCAGTTCTTC
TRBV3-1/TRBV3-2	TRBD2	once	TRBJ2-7	CASSHPGLLAGAGPYEQYF	TGTGCCAGCAGCCATCCCGGCCTACTAGCGGGTGCGGGTCCTTACGAGCAGTACTTC
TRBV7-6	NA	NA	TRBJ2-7	CASSLFAGYLGEQYF	TGTGCCAGCAGCTTATTCGCGGGGTATTTGGGCGAGCAGTACTTC
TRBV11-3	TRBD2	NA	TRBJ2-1	CASSLSTSGLAARNEQFF	TGTGCCAGCAGCTTATCTACATCGGGACTAGCGGCACGCAATGAGCAGTTCTTC
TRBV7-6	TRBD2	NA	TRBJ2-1	CASSLGHSGRILGNEQFF	TGTGCCAGCAGCTTAGGACATAGCGGGAGAATCTTGGGGAATGAGCAGTTCTTC
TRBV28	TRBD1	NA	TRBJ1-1	CASREPGQGAEAFF	TGTGCCAGCAGGGAACCGGGACAGGGGGCTGAAGCTTTCTTT
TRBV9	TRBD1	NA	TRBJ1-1	CASSENYQGDAEAFF	TGTGCCAGCAGCGAGAACTACCAGGGGGACGCTGAAGCTTTCTTT
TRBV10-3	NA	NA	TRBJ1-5	CAISESRENQPQHF	TGTGCCATCAGTGAGTCGAGAGAAAATCAGCCCCAGCATTTT
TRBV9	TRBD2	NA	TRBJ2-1	CASTSGTSGYNEQFF	TGTGCCAGCACCTCCGGGACTAGCGGCTACAATGAGCAGTTCTTC
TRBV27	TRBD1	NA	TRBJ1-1	CASSPLLEKQGYSEGTEAFF	TGTGCCAGCAGTCCCCTGTTAGAAAAACAGGGGTACTCAGAGGGCACTGAAGCTTTCTTT